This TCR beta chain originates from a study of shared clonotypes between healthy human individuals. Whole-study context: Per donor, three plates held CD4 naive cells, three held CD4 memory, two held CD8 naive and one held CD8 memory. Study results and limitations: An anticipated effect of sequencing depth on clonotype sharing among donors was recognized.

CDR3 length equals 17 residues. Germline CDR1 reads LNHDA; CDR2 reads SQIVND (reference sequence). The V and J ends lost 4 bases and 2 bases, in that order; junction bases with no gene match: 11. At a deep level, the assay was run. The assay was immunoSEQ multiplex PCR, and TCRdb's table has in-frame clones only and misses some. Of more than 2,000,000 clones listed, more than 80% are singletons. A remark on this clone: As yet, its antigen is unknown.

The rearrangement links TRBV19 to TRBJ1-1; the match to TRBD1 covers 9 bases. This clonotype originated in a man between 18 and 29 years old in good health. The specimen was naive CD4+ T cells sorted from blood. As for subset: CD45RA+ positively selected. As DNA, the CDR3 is TGTGCCAGTAGTACGGCTACAGGGGGCGCGTTAAACACTGAAGCTTTCTTT. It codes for CASSTATGGALNTEAFF.